This T cell receptor beta chain was captured in a study of blood T cell repertoires in COVID-19. Those enrolled, adults aged roughly 18 to 100 years, came from about two dozen US areas. CDR1 SGHNT and CDR2 YENEEA come from the germline V gene. CDR3 length equals 16 residues. V trimming: 5 bases; J trimming: 5 bases; junction bases outside the gene matches: 10. The method was immunoSEQ multiplex PCR; TCRdb's version includes in-frame clones alone and lacks a portion of them. In the table there are approximately 490,000 clones, approximately 86% of which are singletons. This clonotype was obtained from a woman aged 60 to 75 who had recovered from COVID-19. The sequenced sample consisted of PBMCs or T cells enriched from blood (not recorded which). This chain uses TRBV11-3 with TRBJ2-3; 10 positions agree with TRBD1. CDR3 residues: CASSTSTGGFRDTQYF. In DNA, the CDR3 is TGTGCCAGCAGCACCTCGACAGGGGGCTTCAGAGATACGCAGTATTTT. Complete variable domain (other parts from reference TRBV11-3 and TRBJ2-3): EAGVVQSPRYKIIEKKQPVAFWCNPISGHNTLYWYLQNLGQGPELLIRYENEEAVDDSQLPKDRFSAERLKGVDSTLKIQPAELGDSAVYLCASSTSTGGFRDTQYFGPGTRLTVL.